These 16 T cell receptor beta chains share one sample of origin, sequenced in a study of T cells in Graves' hyperthyroidism and ophthalmopathy. TCR beta CDR3 region amplification was performed from RNA transcripts. A set of HTBI primers served as the primers for a first-round RT-PCR of the TCR CDR3. MiXCR, applied by TCRdb to the multiplex PCR reads, yields one record per CDR3 protein. The top ten clones hold approximately 8.4% of a sample with about 720,000 distinct CDR3 sequences, about 15% of them seen once. Material for sequencing was blood. Receptors originate from a young man with Graves' hyperthyroidism.

This clonotype was recorded many times. The chain is built from TRBV20-1 and TRBJ2-1; D call uncertain. Trimming stripped 3 bases from V and 2 bases from J, with 8 bases between. The CDR3 covers 13 residues. Germline values: CDR1 DFQATT, CDR2 SNEGSKA (reference sequence). The CDR3 DNA reads as TGCAGTGCTAGTAGGCTAGCCTACAATGAGCAGTTCTTC. It translates to CSASRLAYNEQFF.

The chain is built from TRBV30 and TRBJ2-7; D gene ambiguous. This CDR3 is 12 amino acids long. Germline V gene data show CDR1 as GTSNPN and CDR2 as SVGIG (reference sequence). V gave up 3 bases and J gave up 0 bases, with 6 bases separating them. CDR3 amino acids: CAWSHYSYEQYF. In DNA, the CDR3 is TGTGCCTGGAGCCACTACTCCTACGAGCAGTACTTC.

In its sample, this clonotype was seen many times. The CDR3 nucleotides read TGTGCCAGCAGCTCCGGACAGGGGAAAGGCTACACCTTC. Translating it yields CASSSGQGKGYTF. The genes are TRBV11-1 and TRBJ1-2; 9 bases line up with TRBD1. The CDR3 spans 13 residues. Germline V gene data show CDR1 as SGHAT and CDR2 as FQDESV (reference sequence). The trim removed 4 bases at V and 8 bases at J, leaving 5 bases unmatched. The whole variable domain, filled in from reference TRBV11-1 and TRBJ1-2, reads EAEVAQSPRYKITEKSQAVAFWCDPISGHATLYWYRQILGQGPELLVQFQDESVVDDSQLPKDRFSAERLKGVDSTLKIQPAELGDSAMYLCASSSGQGKGYTFGSGTRLTVV.

This clonotype showed up just a few times. The V and J genes are TRBV4-1 and TRBJ1-1; TRBD1 aligns across 7 bases. This CDR3 contains 15 residues. V shed 1 base, J shed 8 bases, and the junction held 10 bases outside the gene matches. Per germline, CDR1 MGHRA and CDR2 YSYEKL. DNA of the CDR3: TGCGCCAGCAGCCAAGCGACAGGGAGTCGGTTGGAAGCTTTCTTT. This codes for CASSQATGSRLEAFF.

This clonotype was observed at least ten times. This chain connects TRBV2 to TRBJ2-1; D is ambiguous. The ends were cut back, 9 bases at V and 4 bases at J, with 19 bases in the middle. Germline V gives CDR1 SNHLY, CDR2 FYNNEI. The CDR3 consists of 15 residues. The CDR3 coding sequence is TGTGCCAGATCTTCGCGACCGAGCTTTTACAATGAGCAGTTCTTC. Translating gives CARSSRPSFYNEQFF.

The chain links TRBV14 to TRBJ1-2, with a weak D call TRBD1 (6 bases). The V end was cut by 1 base, the J end by 8 bases, with 20 bases between. The germline V gene encodes CDR1 SGHDN and CDR2 FVKESK. The CDR3 extends over 16 amino acids. CDR3 sequence reads: CASSQGRQASAGGYTF. In nucleotides, the CDR3 is TGTGCCAGCAGCCAAGGGAGACAGGCATCGGCGGGAGGCTACACCTTC. Full variable domain (remainder filled in from reference TRBV14 and TRBJ1-2): EAGVTQFPSHSVIEKGQTVTLRCDPISGHDNLYWYRRVMGKEIKFLLHFVKESKQDESGMPNNRFLAERTGGTYSTLKVQPAELEDSGVYFCASSQGRQASAGGYTFGSGTRLTVV.

The V and J genes are TRBV5-1 and TRBJ2-7; TRBD1 might be the D (6 bases). Germline V lookup: CDR1 SGHRS, CDR2 YFSETQ. The CDR3 extends over 15 amino acids. Trimming took 1 base from V and 2 from J, leaving 13 bases between them. The CDR3 reads CASSLSGQLAYEQYF. DNA for the CDR3: TGCGCCAGCAGCTTGTCGGGACAACTTGCCTACGAGCAGTACTTC.

The chain combines TRBV9 with TRBJ2-1; D not resolved. Germline V lookup: CDR1 SGDLS, CDR2 YYNGEE. V was cut by 5 bases and J by 2 bases, with 8 bases left in between. The CDR3 totals 13 residues. CDR3 in DNA: TGTGCCAGCAGTTCAGCACCCTACAATGAGCAGTTCTTC. Encoded protein: CASSSAPYNEQFF. The full variable domain, completed using reference TRBV9 and TRBJ2-1, is DSGVTQTPKHLITATGQRVTLRCSPRSGDLSVYWYQQSLDQGLQFLIQYYNGEERAKGNILERFSAQQFPDLHSELNLSSLELGDSALYFCASSSAPYNEQFFGPGTRLTVL.

The chain has TRBV9 and TRBJ2-7, with 8 bases fitting TRBD2. CDR1 is SGDLS and CDR2 is YYNGEE in the germline V gene. The length of the CDR3 is 14 residues. V shed 0 bases and J 5 bases; nucleotides not matched to a gene: 4. The CDR3 is CASSVAGGAHEQYF. In nucleotides, the CDR3 is TGTGCCAGCAGCGTAGCGGGAGGGGCACACGAGCAGTACTTC.

This clonotype was found many times. This chain connects TRBV11-2 to TRBJ2-5; D is undetermined. The CDR3 is 11 residues long. Germline values: CDR1 SGHAT, CDR2 FQNNGV. V lost 8 bases, J lost 2 bases, and 6 bases lay in between. The CDR3 spells CASSQQETQYF. The CDR3 region has the DNA TGTGCCAGCTCACAGCAAGAGACCCAGTACTTC.

This clonotype was seen at least ten times. The CDR3 loop is CASSLGGSAYNEQFF. CDR3 sequence (DNA): TGTGCCAGCAGCTTAGGGGGGAGTGCCTACAATGAGCAGTTCTTC. This chain uses TRBV7-2 with TRBJ2-1; possibly TRBD1 or TRBD2 for D (5 bases each). The CDR3 has 15 residues. Germline values: CDR1 SGHTA, CDR2 FQGNSA. Trimming shortened V by 1 base and J by 2 bases, and 9 bases separated the two germline ends. Filled out from reference TRBV7-2 and TRBJ2-1, the complete variable domain reads GAGVSQSPSNKVTEKGKDVELRCDPISGHTALYWYRQSLGQGLEFLIYFQGNSAPDKSGLPSDRFSAERTGGSVSTLTIQRTQQEDSAVYLCASSLGGSAYNEQFFGPGTRLTVL.

The table lists this clonotype with many counts. The CDR3 sequence is CAWSRGGTEAFF. DNA of the CDR3: TGTGCCTGGAGCAGGGGTGGGACTGAAGCTTTCTTT. This chain uses TRBV30 with TRBJ1-1; D is perhaps TRBD1 (6 bases). The V gene lost 3 bases and the J gene lost 5 bases, with 10 bases spanning the gap. Per germline, CDR1 GTSNPN and CDR2 SVGIG (reference sequence). CDR3 length: 12 amino acids.

This clonotype has only a few counts. The V gene is TRBV6-1, the J gene TRBJ1-5; a possible D gene is TRBD1 (6 bases). This CDR3 contains 15 residues. Germline V gives CDR1 MNHNS, CDR2 SASEGT. V was trimmed by 1 base and J by 6 bases, leaving 13 bases between them. CDR3 nucleotides: TGTGCCAGCAGTGAAGTAGGGGGAGCCCTTCAGCCCCAGCATTTT. It encodes CASSEVGGALQPQHF.

The genes are TRBV28 and TRBJ2-6, with TRBD1 identical over 8 bases. Trimming removed 3 bases from V and 0 bases from J; junction bases left unmatched: 1. CDR3 length: 16 residues. Per the germline V gene, CDR1 is MDHEN and CDR2 is SYDVKM. CDR3: CASSLGQASGANVLTF. The CDR3 nucleotides are TGTGCCAGCAGTTTGGGACAGGCCTCTGGGGCCAACGTCCTGACTTTC.

This clonotype was counted a few times. The V and J genes are TRBV6-1 and TRBJ2-3; unclear D gene. Trimming took 0 bases from V and 2 from J, leaving 12 bases between them. This CDR3 spans 16 amino acids. Germline V gene sequence: CDR1 MNHNS, CDR2 SASEGT. The CDR3 is CASSEAAGFNTDTQYF. The CDR3 DNA follows: TGTGCCAGCAGTGAAGCTGCCGGGTTTAACACAGATACGCAGTATTTT.

This sequence joins TRBV4-1 and TRBJ2-7; 7 bases map to TRBD1. V shed 4 bases, J shed 3 bases, and the junction held 6 bases outside the gene matches. The CDR3 sequence is 14 residues long. Germline V CDR1 and CDR2: MGHRA, YSYEKL. The CDR3: CASSLQGHHYEQYF. DNA for the CDR3: TGCGCCAGCAGCCTACAGGGGCACCACTACGAGCAGTACTTC.